These T cell receptor beta chains were read from a single sample in a study of T-cell memory formation after mild COVID-19. One entry per CDR3 protein, called by TCRdb with MiXCR from the 5' RACE reads. The table shows under 400,000 distinct CDR3 sequences, with under 25% occurring only once. The sequenced sample consisted of PBMCs or a T cell subset sorted from them (not recorded which). The receptor set was obtained from an adult woman who had mild COVID-19 (a few samples of this study predate the infection). Cell type and time point are not known. Each CDR3 is given with its conserved first and last residue. The D gene is left open where the match is weak. Rows may omit the clone size; those that give it use once, few, many or a size class.

>TRBJ2-3|TRBV2|NA|TRBD1
CASEIGQGGDTQYF
TGTGCCAGCGAAATTGGACAGGGGGGAGATACGCAGTATTTT
>TRBJ2-1|TRBV27|NA|TRBD1
CASSLSGTGGWVEQFF
TGTGCCAGCAGTTTATCAGGGACAGGGGGCTGGGTTGAGCAGTTCTTC
>TRBJ2-1|TRBV6-2/TRBV6-3|many|NA
CASSLQHTYNEQFF
TGTGCCAGCAGCCTACAGCATACCTACAATGAGCAGTTCTTC
>TRBJ2-5|TRBV7-2|many|NA
CASSLSGGETQYF
TGCGCCAGCAGCTTGTCCGGAGGAGAGACCCAGTACTTC
>TRBJ2-5|TRBV7-9|NA|TRBD2
CASSSVAGGETQYF
TGTGCCAGCAGCAGCGTCGCGGGGGGAGAGACCCAGTACTTC
>TRBJ2-7|TRBV9|few|TRBD2
CASSVTSGLDEQYF
TGTGCCAGCAGCGTAACTAGCGGGCTTGACGAGCAGTACTTC
>TRBJ2-5|TRBV4-1|NA|NA
CASSPYWYQETQYF
TGCGCCAGCAGCCCGTATTGGTACCAAGAGACCCAGTACTTC
>TRBJ1-2|TRBV6-2/TRBV6-3|many|TRBD1
CASRRDRDSFGYTF
TGTGCCAGCAGACGGGACAGGGACTCTTTTGGCTACACCTTC
>TRBJ1-4|TRBV20-1|NA|TRBD1
CSALRTGGNEKLFF
TGCAGTGCTCTTCGGACAGGGGGTAATGAAAAACTGTTTTTT
>TRBJ2-7|TRBV5-5|NA|NA
CASSPTSDVRYEQYF
TGTGCCAGCAGCCCTACATCGGATGTCCGCTACGAGCAGTACTTC
>TRBJ1-2|TRBV10-3|NA|TRBD1
CAIGWTGVNLSRGYTF
TGTGCCATCGGTTGGACAGGGGTTAACTTATCGAGGGGCTACACCTTC
>TRBJ1-2|TRBV2|few|TRBD1
CASRGTGGVAYGYTF
TGTGCCAGCAGGGGAACAGGGGGAGTCGCCTATGGCTACACCTTC
>TRBJ2-2|TRBV20-1|NA|NA
CSAREADTGELFF
TGCAGTGCTAGAGAGGCAGACACCGGGGAGCTGTTTTTT
>TRBJ2-1|TRBV7-2|many|NA
CASSLAETKEGKQFF
TGTGCCAGCAGCTTAGCTGAGACCAAAGAGGGAAAGCAGTTCTTC
>TRBJ2-1|TRBV24-1|NA|NA
CATSDPGTDNYNEQFF
TGTGCCACCAGTGATCCCGGGACGGATAACTACAATGAGCAGTTCTTC
>TRBJ2-3|TRBV7-9|NA|NA
CASSLAGTDTDTQYF
TGTGCCAGCAGCTTAGCCGGGACGGATACAGATACGCAGTATTTT
>TRBJ2-7|TRBV4-3|few|NA
CASSLNRGTYEQYF
TGCGCCAGCAGCCTAAACCGGGGAACCTACGAGCAGTACTTC
>TRBJ2-2|TRBV12-3/TRBV12-4|NA|TRBD1
CASSSDRVGVWTGELFF
TGTGCCAGCAGTTCGGACAGGGTGGGTGTATGGACCGGGGAGCTGTTTTTT
>TRBJ2-2|TRBV12-3/TRBV12-4|few|NA
CASSFHTAGELFF
TGTGCCAGCAGTTTTCATACGGCCGGGGAGCTGTTTTTT
>TRBJ2-4|TRBV6-1|NA|NA
CASVGTPVAKNIQYF
TGTGCCAGCGTCGGGACTCCTGTAGCCAAAAACATTCAGTACTTC
>TRBJ2-1|TRBV3-1|few|NA
CASSQTRQVLDEQFF
TGTGCCAGCAGCCAAACCAGACAGGTGTTGGATGAGCAGTTCTTC
>TRBJ2-3|TRBV7-3|few|TRBD2
CASSGVAGDTQYF
TGTGCCAGCTCTGGGGTAGCGGGTGATACGCAGTATTTT
>TRBJ2-1|TRBV27|NA|TRBD1
CASSRTGGESNEQFF
TGTGCCAGCAGCCGAACAGGGGGAGAGTCGAATGAGCAGTTCTTC
>TRBJ1-1|TRBV5-1|NA|NA
CASSLEPQGGTEAFF
TGCGCCAGCAGCTTGGAGCCGCAGGGAGGGACTGAAGCTTTCTTT
>TRBJ2-7|TRBV29-1|NA|NA
CSVVTEDDPYEQYF
TGCAGCGTTGTTACGGAGGACGATCCCTACGAGCAGTACTTC
>TRBJ1-4|TRBV10-3|NA|NA
CAISWDGTNEKLFF
TGTGCCATCAGTTGGGACGGTACTAATGAAAAACTGTTTTTT
>TRBJ1-1|TRBV20-1|NA|NA
CSARDRPDPMNTEAFF
TGCAGTGCTAGAGATAGGCCAGATCCCATGAACACTGAAGCTTTCTTT
>TRBJ1-5|TRBV4-1|NA|NA
CASSQDVAGDQPQHF
TGCGCCAGCAGCCAAGACGTCGCAGGGGATCAGCCCCAGCATTTT
>TRBJ2-1|TRBV13|once|NA
CASTHSDFYNEQFF
TGTGCCAGCACCCATAGCGACTTCTACAATGAGCAGTTCTTC
>TRBJ2-1|TRBV6-5|NA|TRBD1
CASRDRQNEQFF
TGTGCCAGCAGGGACAGGCAGAATGAGCAGTTCTTC
>TRBJ1-4|TRBV5-1|NA|NA
CASSLASVRMGSNEKLFF
TGCGCCAGCAGCTTGGCCTCTGTCCGGATGGGGTCTAATGAAAAACTGTTTTTT
>TRBJ2-7|TRBV5-1|NA|NA
CASSFRDTTSYEQYF
TGCGCCAGCAGCTTCCGGGACACCACCTCCTACGAGCAGTACTTC
>TRBJ2-3|TRBV7-8|many|TRBD2
CASSRPSGSTDTQYF
TGTGCCAGCAGCCGTCCTAGCGGAAGCACAGATACGCAGTATTTT
>TRBJ2-7|TRBV5-1|few|NA
CASSLEGGVYEQYF
TGCGCCAGCAGCTTGGAAGGGGGGGTCTACGAGCAGTACTTC
>TRBJ2-7|TRBV15|NA|TRBD1
CATSRDKGTVYEQYF
TGTGCCACCAGCAGAGATAAGGGGACAGTATACGAGCAGTACTTC
>TRBJ2-2|TRBV9|NA|TRBD2
CASSLSGGPTGELFF
TGTGCCAGCAGCCTTAGCGGGGGCCCCACCGGGGAGCTGTTTTTT
>TRBJ2-3|TRBV5-1|few|TRBD1
CASSRYGQGGADTQYF
TGCGCCAGCAGCCGCTATGGACAGGGGGGAGCAGATACGCAGTATTTT
>TRBJ2-7|TRBV24-1|few|NA
CATSERQFPYEQYF
TGTGCCACCAGTGAAAGACAGTTCCCATACGAGCAGTACTTC
>TRBJ2-1|TRBV30|few|NA
CAWNGGNNEQFF
TGTGCCTGGAACGGGGGAAACAATGAGCAGTTCTTC
>TRBJ1-4|TRBV23-1|few|NA
CASSHRTGGTNEKLFF
TGCGCCAGCAGTCATCGGACGGGGGGGACTAATGAAAAACTGTTTTTT
>TRBJ2-3|TRBV7-9|few|NA
CASSRSLSLDTQYF
TGTGCCAGCAGCCGCAGCTTAAGCTTAGATACGCAGTATTTT
>TRBJ1-4|TRBV7-7|NA|NA
CASSSTVNEKLFF
TGTGCTAGCAGCTCGACAGTGAATGAAAAACTGTTTTTT
>TRBJ2-1|TRBV27|many|NA
CASSLRPGTEQFF
TGTGCCAGCAGTCTCCGGCCTGGGACTGAGCAGTTCTTC
>TRBJ1-5|TRBV23-1|NA|TRBD1
CASSLGSGTGPNSNQPQHF
TGCGCCAGCAGCCTAGGTAGCGGGACAGGCCCTAATAGCAATCAGCCCCAGCATTTT
>TRBJ2-1|TRBV5-4|NA|NA
CASSLAFQGGDNEQFF
TGTGCCAGCAGCTTGGCCTTCCAGGGGGGTGACAATGAGCAGTTCTTC
>TRBJ1-1|TRBV5-6|NA|NA
CASSLEGVRTEAFF
TGTGCCAGCAGCTTGGAAGGGGTTCGAACTGAAGCTTTCTTT
>TRBJ2-2|TRBV7-3|many|NA
CASSLSRNTGELFF
TGTGCCAGCAGCTTAAGCAGGAACACCGGGGAGCTGTTTTTT
>TRBJ2-7|TRBV7-6|few|TRBD1
CASSLAQDRAYEQYF
TGTGCCAGCAGCTTAGCGCAGGACAGGGCCTACGAGCAGTACTTC
>TRBJ2-2|TRBV20-1|NA|NA
CSAMFSGELFF
TGCAGTGCTATGTTCTCCGGGGAGCTGTTTTTT
>TRBJ1-1|TRBV2|NA|TRBD1
CASRVGQGAVEAFF
TGTGCCAGCAGGGTAGGACAGGGCGCCGTTGAAGCTTTCTTT
>TRBJ2-5|TRBV9|few|NA
CASSFHGQTQETQYF
TGTGCCAGCAGCTTCCACGGACAGACCCAAGAGACCCAGTACTTC
>TRBJ1-3|TRBV4-3|NA|NA
CASSQGTGLGETIYF
TGCGCCAGCAGCCAAGGAACGGGGTTGGGGGAGACCATATATTTT
>TRBJ2-2|TRBV15|NA|TRBD1
CATSSNTGGTGELFF
TGTGCCACCAGCAGTAACACAGGGGGTACCGGGGAGCTGTTTTTT
>TRBJ2-1|TRBV12-3/TRBV12-4|few|NA
CASSFDYNEQFF
TGTGCCAGCAGTTTTGATTACAATGAGCAGTTCTTC
>TRBJ2-7|TRBV20-1|few|TRBD1
CSAREGTGGSEQYF
TGCAGTGCTAGGGAAGGGACAGGAGGGTCCGAGCAGTACTTC